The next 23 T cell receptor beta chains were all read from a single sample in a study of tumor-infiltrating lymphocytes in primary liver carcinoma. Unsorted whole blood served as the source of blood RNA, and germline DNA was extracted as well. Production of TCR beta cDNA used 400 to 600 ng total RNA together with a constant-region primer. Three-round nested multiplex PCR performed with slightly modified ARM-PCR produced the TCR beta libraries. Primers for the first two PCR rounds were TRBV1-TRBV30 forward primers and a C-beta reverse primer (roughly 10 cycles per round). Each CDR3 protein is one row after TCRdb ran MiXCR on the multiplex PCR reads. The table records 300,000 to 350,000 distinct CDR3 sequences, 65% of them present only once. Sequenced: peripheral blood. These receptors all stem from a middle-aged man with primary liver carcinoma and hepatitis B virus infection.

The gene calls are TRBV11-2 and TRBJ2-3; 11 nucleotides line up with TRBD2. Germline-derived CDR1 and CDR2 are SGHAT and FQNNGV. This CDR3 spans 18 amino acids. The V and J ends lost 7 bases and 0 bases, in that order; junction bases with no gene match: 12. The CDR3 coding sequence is TGTGCCAGCAAAGGGTCCGGGACTAGCGGTACTAGCACAGATACGCAGTATTTT. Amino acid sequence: CASKGSGTSGTSTDTQYF.

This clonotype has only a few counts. The CDR3 loop is CASRDIYQETQYF. The CDR3 region has the DNA TGTGCCAGCAGGGACATCTACCAAGAGACCCAGTACTTC. The rearrangement links TRBV6-1 to TRBJ2-5, with D possibly being TRBD1 (5 bases). The length of the CDR3 is 13 residues. Trimming shortened V by 6 bases and J by 0 bases, and 8 bases separated the two germline ends. The germline V gene encodes CDR1 MNHNS and CDR2 SASEGT.

The DNA of the CDR3 is TGTGCCAGCAGCCACGCTAGCGTCGGTGAGCAGTTCTTC. Residues: CASSHASVGEQFF. The chain is built from TRBV11-2 and TRBJ2-1; the D gene is possibly TRBD2 (6 bases). The CDR3 has 13 amino acids. Germline V CDR1 and CDR2: SGHAT, FQNNGV. Trimming cost V 5 bases and J 9 bases, with 14 bases left between them. Full variable domain (rest looked up from reference TRBV11-2 and TRBJ2-1): EAGVAQSPRYKIIEKRQSVAFWCNPISGHATLYWYQQILGQGPKLLIQFQNNGVVDDSQLPKDRFSAERLKGVDSTLKIQPAKLEDSAVYLCASSHASVGEQFFGPGTRLTVL.

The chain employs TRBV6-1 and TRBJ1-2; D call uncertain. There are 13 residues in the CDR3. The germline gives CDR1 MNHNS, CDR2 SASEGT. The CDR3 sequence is CVSSDYRGLGYTF. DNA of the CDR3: TGTGTCAGTAGTGACTATCGGGGTTTGGGCTACACCTTC.

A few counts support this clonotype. The chain's CDR3 is CASSQDHRRGRETQYF. The DNA for the CDR3 is TGCGCCAGCAGCCAAGATCATCGGAGGGGGCGTGAGACCCAGTACTTC. The chain recombines TRBV4-3 with TRBJ2-5; tentatively, D is TRBD1 (7 bases). CDR1 is LGHNA and CDR2 is YSLEER in the germline V gene. This CDR3 contains 16 residues. V shed 0 bases and J shed 5 bases, with 16 bases lying between them.

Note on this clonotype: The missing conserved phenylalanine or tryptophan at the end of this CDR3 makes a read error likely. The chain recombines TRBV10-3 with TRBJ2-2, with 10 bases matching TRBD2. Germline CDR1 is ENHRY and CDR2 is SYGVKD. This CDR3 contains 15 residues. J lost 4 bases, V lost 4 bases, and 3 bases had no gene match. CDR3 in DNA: TGTGCCATCAGTGTACTAGCGGGACCCACCGGGGAGCTGTTTTCT. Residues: CAISVLAGPTGELFS.

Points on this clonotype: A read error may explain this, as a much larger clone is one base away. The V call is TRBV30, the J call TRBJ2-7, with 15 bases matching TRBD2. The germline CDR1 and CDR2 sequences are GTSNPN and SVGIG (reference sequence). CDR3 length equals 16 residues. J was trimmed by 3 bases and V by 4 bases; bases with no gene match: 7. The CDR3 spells CAWTMGLAGGGYEQYF. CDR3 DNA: TGTGCCTGGACCATGGGACTAGCGGGAGGAGGCTACGAGCAGTACTTC.

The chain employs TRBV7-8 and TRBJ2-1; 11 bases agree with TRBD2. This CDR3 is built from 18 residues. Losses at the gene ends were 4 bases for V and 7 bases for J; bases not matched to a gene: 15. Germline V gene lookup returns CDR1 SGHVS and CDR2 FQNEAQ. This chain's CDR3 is CASSSGPYSGRAQNEQFF. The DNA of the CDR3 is TGTGCCAGCAGCTCGGGGCCTTATAGCGGGAGGGCCCAAAATGAGCAGTTCTTC.

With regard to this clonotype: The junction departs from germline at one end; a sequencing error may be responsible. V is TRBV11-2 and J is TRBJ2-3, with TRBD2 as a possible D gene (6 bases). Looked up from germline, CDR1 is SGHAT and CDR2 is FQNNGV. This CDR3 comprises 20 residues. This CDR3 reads CASSLARSHVLTGVTDMQYF. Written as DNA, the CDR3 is TGTGCCAGCAGCTTAGCCCGTTCACACGTTCTGACGGGAGTAACAGATATGCAGTATTTT.

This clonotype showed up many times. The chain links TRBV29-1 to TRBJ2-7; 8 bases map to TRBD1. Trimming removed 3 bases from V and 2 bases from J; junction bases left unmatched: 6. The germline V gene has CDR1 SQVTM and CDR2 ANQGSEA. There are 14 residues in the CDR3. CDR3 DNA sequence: TGCAGCGTTGAGTCCCAGGGGGCTACCTACGAGCAGTACTTC. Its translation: CSVESQGATYEQYF.

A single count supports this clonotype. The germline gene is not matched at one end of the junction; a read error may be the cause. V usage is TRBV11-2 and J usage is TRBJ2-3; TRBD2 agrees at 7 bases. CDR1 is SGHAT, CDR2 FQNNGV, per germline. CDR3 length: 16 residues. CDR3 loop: CASSLESGISRDTQYF. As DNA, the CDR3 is TGTGCCAGCAGCTTAGAGAGCGGGATTAGCAGAGATACGCAGTATTTC.

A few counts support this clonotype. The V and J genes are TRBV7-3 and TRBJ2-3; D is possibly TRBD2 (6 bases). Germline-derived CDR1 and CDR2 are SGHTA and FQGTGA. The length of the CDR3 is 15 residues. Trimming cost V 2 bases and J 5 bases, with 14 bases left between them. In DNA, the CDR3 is TGTGCCAGCAGCTTAGGGGGAGGACTGCTAGATACGCAGTATTTT. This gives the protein CASSLGGGLLDTQYF.

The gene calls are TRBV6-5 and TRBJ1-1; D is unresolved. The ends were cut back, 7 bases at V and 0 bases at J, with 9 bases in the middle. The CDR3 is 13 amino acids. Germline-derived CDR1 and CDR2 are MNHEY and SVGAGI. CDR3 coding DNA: TGTGCCAGCACTGAGAGCATGAACACTGAAGCTTTCTTT. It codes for CASTESMNTEAFF.

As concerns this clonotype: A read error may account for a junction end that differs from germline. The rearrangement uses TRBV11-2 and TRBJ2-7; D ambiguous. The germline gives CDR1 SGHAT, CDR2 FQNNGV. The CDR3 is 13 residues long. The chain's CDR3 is CAGSFVSTHEQYF. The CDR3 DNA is TGTGCCGGCAGCTTCGTGAGCACCCACGAGCAGTACTTC.

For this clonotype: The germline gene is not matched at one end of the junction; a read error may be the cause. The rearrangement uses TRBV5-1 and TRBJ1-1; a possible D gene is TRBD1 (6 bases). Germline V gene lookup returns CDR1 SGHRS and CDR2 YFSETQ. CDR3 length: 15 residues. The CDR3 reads CTSSQAGHPNTEAFF. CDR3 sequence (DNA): TGCACCAGCAGCCAGGCGGGACACCCGAACACTGAAGCTTTCTTT.

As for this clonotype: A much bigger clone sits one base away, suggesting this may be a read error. The CDR3 DNA follows: TGTGCCAGCAGTGGGCATGTCTCCTACGAGCAGTACTTC. Its translation: CASSGHVSYEQYF. The chain combines TRBV6-5 with TRBJ2-7; D is uncertain. CDR3 length: 13 residues. V was trimmed by 5 bases and J by 0 bases, leaving 8 bases between them. The germline gives CDR1 MNHEY, CDR2 SVGAGI.

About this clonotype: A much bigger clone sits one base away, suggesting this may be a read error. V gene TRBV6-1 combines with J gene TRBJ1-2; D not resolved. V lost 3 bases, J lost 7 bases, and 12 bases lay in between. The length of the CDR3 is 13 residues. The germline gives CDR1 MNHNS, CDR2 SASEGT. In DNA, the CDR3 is TGTGCCAGCAGTGAGCATGGGTCGACTGGCTACACCTTC. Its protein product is CASSEHGSTGYTF.

The CDR3 coding sequence is TGTGCCAGTAGTTACATGGGTGTAGCTGAAGCTTTCTTT. Translating it yields CASSYMGVAEAFF. The chain is built from TRBV19 and TRBJ1-1; D unresolved. The CDR3 runs 13 residues. The V end was cut by 5 bases, the J end by 6 bases, with 13 bases between. The V gene's germline CDR1 is LNHDA and CDR2 SQIVND (reference sequence).

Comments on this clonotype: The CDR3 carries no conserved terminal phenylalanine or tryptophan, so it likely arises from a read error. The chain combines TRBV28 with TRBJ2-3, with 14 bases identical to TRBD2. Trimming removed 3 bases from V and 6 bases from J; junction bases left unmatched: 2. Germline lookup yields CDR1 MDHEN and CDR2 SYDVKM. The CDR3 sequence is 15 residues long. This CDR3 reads CASSLGLAGVDTQYS. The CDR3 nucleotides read TGTGCCAGCAGTTTGGGACTAGCGGGAGTCGATACGCAGTATTCT.

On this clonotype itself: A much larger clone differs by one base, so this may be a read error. The chain's CDR3 is CASSYSSIALTGGEQYF. In nucleotides, the CDR3 is TGTGCCAGCAGTTACTCGAGTATTGCACTAACGGGAGGCGAGCAGTACTTC. The chain is built from TRBV6-2 or TRBV6-3 and TRBJ2-7; 7 bases align to TRBD2. V lost 0 bases to trimming and J lost 6 bases; unmatched junction nucleotides: 14. Germline CDR1 is MNHEY and CDR2 is SVGEGT. The CDR3 is 17 residues long.

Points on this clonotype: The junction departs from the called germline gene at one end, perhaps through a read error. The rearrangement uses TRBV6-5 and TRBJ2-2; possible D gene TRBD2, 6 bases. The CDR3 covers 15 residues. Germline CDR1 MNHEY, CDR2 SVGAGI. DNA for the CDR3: TGTGTCAGCAGTCGGGACTGGCGTACCCCCGGGGAGCTGTTTTTT. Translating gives CVSSRDWRTPGELFF.

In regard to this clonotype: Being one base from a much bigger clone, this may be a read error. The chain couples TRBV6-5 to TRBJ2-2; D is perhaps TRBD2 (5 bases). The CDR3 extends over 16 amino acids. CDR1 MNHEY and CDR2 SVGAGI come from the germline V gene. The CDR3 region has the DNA TGTGCCAGCAGCCTACCGGACGGGCAGAACACCGGGGTGCTGTTTTTT. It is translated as CASSLPDGQNTGVLFF.

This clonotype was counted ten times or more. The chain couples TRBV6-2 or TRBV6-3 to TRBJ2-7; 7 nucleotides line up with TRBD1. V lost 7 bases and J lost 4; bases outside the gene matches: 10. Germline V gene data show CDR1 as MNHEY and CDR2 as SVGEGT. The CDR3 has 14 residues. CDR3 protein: CASTGQEPVYEQYF. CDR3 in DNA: TGTGCCAGCACCGGACAGGAACCTGTATACGAGCAGTACTTC.